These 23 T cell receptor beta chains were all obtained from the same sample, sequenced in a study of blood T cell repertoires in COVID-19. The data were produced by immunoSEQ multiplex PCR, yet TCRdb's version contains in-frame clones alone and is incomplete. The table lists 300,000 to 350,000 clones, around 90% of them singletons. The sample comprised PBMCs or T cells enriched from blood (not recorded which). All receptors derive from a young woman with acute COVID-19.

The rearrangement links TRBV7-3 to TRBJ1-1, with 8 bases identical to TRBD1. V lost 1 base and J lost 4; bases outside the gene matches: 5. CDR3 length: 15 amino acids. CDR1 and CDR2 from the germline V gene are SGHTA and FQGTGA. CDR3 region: CASSLRGQDLTEAFF. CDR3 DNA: TGTGCCAGCAGCTTAAGGGGACAGGATCTCACTGAAGCTTTCTTT.

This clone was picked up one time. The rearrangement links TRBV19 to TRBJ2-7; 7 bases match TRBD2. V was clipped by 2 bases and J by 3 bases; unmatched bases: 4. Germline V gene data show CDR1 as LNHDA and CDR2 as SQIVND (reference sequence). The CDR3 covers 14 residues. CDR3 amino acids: CASSITTSNYEQYF. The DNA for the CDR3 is TGTGCCAGTAGTATAACGACTAGCAACTACGAGCAGTACTTC.

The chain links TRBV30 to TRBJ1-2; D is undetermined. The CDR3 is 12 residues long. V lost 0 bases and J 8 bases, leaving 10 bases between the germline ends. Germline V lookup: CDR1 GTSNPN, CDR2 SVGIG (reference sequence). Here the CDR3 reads CAWSVLRPGYTF. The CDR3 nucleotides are TGTGCCTGGAGTGTACTGCGCCCGGGCTACACCTTC. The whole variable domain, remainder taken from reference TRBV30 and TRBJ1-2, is SQTIHQWPATLVQPVGSPLSLECTVEGTSNPNLYWYRQAAGRGLQLLFYSVGIGQISSEVPQNLSASRPQDRQFILSSKKLLLSDSGFYLCAWSVLRPGYTFGSGTRLTVV.

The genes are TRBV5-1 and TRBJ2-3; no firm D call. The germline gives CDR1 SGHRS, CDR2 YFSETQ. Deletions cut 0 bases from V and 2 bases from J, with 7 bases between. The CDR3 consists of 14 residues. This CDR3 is CASSLAAFTDTQYF. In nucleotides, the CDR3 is TGCGCCAGCAGCTTGGCAGCGTTCACAGATACGCAGTATTTT.

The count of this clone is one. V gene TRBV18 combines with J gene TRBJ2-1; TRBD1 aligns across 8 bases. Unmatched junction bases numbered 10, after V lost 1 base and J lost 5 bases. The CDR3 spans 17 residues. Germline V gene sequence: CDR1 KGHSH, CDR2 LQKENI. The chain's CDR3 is CASSPLSAQGAHNEQFF. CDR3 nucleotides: TGTGCCAGCTCACCACTCTCAGCGCAGGGGGCACACAATGAGCAGTTCTTC.

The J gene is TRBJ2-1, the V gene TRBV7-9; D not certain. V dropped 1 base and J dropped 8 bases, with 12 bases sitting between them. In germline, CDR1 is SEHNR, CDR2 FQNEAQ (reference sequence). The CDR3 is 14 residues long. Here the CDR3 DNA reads TGTGCCAGCAGCTTAGGTCAGTCTGGAGATGAGCAGTTCTTC. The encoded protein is CASSLGQSGDEQFF.

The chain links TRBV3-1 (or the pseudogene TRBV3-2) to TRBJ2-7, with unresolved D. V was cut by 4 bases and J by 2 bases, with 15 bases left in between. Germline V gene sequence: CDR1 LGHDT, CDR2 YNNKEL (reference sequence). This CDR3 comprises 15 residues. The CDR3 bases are TGTGCCAGCAGCCTCACCCCGACTCGTACCTACGAGCAGTACTTC. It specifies CASSLTPTRTYEQYF.

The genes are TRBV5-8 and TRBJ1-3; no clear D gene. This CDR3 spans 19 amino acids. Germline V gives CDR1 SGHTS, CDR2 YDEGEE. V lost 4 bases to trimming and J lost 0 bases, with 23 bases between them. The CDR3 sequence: CASSLLRGGGLSSGNTIYF. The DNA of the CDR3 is TGTGCCAGCAGCCTATTGAGAGGTGGAGGGCTGAGCTCTGGAAACACCATATATTTT.

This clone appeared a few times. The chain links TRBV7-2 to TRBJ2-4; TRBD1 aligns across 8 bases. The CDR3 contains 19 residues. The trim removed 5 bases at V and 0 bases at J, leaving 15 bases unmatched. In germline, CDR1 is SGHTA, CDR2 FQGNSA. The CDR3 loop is CASSPLTGDPFLAKNIQYF. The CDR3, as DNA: TGTGCCAGCAGCCCTCTGACAGGGGATCCGTTCCTAGCCAAAAACATTCAGTACTTC.

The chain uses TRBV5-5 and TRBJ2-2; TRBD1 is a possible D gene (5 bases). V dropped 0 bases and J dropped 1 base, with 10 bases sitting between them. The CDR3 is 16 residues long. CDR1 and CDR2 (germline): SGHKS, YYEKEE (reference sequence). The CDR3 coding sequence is TGTGCCAGCAGCTTGGGGTATACAGGGAACACCGGGGAGCTGTTTTTT. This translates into CASSLGYTGNTGELFF. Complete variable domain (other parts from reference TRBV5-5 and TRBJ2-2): DAGVTQSPTHLIKTRGQQVTLRCSPISGHKSVSWYQQVLGQGPQFIFQYYEKEERGRGNFPDRFSARQFPNYSSELNVNALLLGDSALYLCASSLGYTGNTGELFFGEGSRLTVL.

CDR3 bases: TGTGCCAGCAGTTTATGGGCTAGCGACCTCTACGAGCAGTACTTC. Its protein is CASSLWASDLYEQYF. The chain links TRBV28 to TRBJ2-7; tentative D call: TRBD2 (6 bases). Trimming left V 0 bases short and J 3 bases short, with 12 bases between. Germline assignment: CDR1 MDHEN and CDR2 SYDVKM. The CDR3 sequence is 15 residues long.

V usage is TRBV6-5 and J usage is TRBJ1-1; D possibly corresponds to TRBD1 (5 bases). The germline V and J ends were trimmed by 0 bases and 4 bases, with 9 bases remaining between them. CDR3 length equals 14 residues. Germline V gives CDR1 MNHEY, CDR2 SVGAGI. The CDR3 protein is CASSYSRGVTEAFF. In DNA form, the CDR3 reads TGTGCCAGCAGTTACTCGCGGGGGGTCACTGAAGCTTTCTTT.

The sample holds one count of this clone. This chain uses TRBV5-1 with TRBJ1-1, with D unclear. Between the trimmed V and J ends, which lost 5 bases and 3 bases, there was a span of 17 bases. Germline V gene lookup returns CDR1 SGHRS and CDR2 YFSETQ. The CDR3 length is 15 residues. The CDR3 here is CASSPTGVRDTEAFF. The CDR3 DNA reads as TGCGCCAGCAGTCCCACCGGGGTGAGGGACACTGAAGCTTTCTTT.

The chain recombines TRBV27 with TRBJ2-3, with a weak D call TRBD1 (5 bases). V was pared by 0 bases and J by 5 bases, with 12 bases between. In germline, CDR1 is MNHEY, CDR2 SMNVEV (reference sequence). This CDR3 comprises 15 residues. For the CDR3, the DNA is TGTGCCAGCAGTTTATCTAGTCGTAGGGGAGATACGCAGTATTTT. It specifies CASSLSSRRGDTQYF.

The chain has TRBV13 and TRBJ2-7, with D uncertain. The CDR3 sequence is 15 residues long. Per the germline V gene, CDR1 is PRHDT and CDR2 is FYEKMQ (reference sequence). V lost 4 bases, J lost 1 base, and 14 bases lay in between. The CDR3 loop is CASSSRLGLSYEQYF. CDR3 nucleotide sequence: TGTGCCAGCAGCTCCCGTCTGGGCCTATCCTACGAGCAGTACTTC.

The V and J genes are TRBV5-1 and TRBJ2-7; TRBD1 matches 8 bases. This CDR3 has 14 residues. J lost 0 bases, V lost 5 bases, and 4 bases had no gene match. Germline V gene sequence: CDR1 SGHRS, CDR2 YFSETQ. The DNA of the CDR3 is TGCGCCAGCAGTCCGCAGGGGGCCTCCTACGAGCAGTACTTC. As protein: CASSPQGASYEQYF.

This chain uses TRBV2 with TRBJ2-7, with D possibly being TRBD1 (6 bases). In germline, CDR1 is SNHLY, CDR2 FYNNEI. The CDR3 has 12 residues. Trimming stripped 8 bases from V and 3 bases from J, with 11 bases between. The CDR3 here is CASQTGIYEQYF. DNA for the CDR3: TGTGCCAGCCAGACAGGCATCTACGAGCAGTACTTC.

The CDR3 here is CASSLVGGGSYEQYF. In DNA form, the CDR3 reads TGTGCCAGCAGCTTAGTTGGGGGAGGTTCCTACGAGCAGTACTTC. The V call is TRBV7-2, the J call TRBJ2-7, with a tentative D call TRBD2 (6 bases). CDR3 length: 15 amino acids. V gave up 1 base and J gave up 1 base, with 11 bases separating them. Germline values: CDR1 SGHTA, CDR2 FQGNSA.

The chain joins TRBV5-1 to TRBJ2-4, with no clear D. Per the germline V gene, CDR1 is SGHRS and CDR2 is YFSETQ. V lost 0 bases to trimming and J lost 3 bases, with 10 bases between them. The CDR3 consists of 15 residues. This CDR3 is CASSLGASGKNIQYF. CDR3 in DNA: TGCGCCAGCAGCTTGGGAGCTTCGGGCAAAAACATTCAGTACTTC.

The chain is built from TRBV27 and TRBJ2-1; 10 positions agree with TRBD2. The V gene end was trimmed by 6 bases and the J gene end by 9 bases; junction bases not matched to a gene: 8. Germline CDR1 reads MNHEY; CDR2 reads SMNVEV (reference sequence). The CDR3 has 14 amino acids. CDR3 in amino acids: CASRLAGMGSEQFF. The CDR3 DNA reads TGTGCCAGCAGACTAGCGGGAATGGGGAGTGAGCAGTTCTTC.

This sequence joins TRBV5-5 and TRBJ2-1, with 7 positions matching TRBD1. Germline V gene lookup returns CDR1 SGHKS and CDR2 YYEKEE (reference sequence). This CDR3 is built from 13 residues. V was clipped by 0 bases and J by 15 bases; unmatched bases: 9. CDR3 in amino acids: CASSLVGHSGGFF. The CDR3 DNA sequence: TGTGCCAGCAGCTTGGTTGGACATTCAGGGGGGTTCTTC.

The DNA for the CDR3 is TGTGCCAGCAGCCAGGGACTAGCGAGGGAGACCCAGTACTTC. As protein: CASSQGLARETQYF. The chain couples TRBV3-1 (or the pseudogene TRBV3-2) to TRBJ2-5, with 10 bases matching TRBD2. With V trimmed by 3 bases and J by 5 bases, 3 bases remained unmatched. Germline V gives CDR1 LGHDT, CDR2 YNNKEL (reference sequence). The CDR3 consists of 14 residues.

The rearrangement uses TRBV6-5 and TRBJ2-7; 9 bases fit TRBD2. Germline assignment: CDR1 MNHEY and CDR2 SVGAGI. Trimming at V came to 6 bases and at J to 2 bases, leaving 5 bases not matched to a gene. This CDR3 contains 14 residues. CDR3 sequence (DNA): TGTGCCAGCAGAAGGCTAGCGGGGACCTACGAGCAGTACTTC. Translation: CASRRLAGTYEQYF.